The 23 T cell receptor beta chains reported below all come from one sample, sequenced in a study of cytomegalovirus exposure and HLA in healthy donors. The PCR contained 60 Vbeta and 13 Jbeta primers. The assay was immunoSEQ multiplex PCR, and TCRdb's table has in-frame clones only and misses some. The sample records around 150,000 clones, about 71% being singletons. Sequencing was done on a sample of PBMCs. These receptor sequences come from a woman in her twenties or thirties in good health and CMV-seronegative.

This rearrangement joins TRBV7-9 to TRBJ1-2, with no clear D. Germline CDR1 SEHNR, CDR2 FQNEAQ (reference sequence). V was shortened by 1 base and J by 4 bases, with 16 bases between the two germline ends. The CDR3 is made up of 16 amino acids. In DNA, the CDR3 is TGTGCCAGCAGCTTAGGGGTTGCAGGCGGGGTCTATGGCTACACCTTC. It encodes CASSLGVAGGVYGYTF.

This rearrangement joins TRBV30 to TRBJ2-1; maybe TRBD1 (5 bases). CDR1 is GTSNPN and CDR2 is SVGIG in the germline V gene (reference sequence). The CDR3 is 12 residues long. V lost 3 bases and J lost 6, with 9 bases in between. CDR3 sequence reads: CAWSPRGNEQFF. The CDR3 bases are TGTGCCTGGAGCCCAAGGGGCAATGAGCAGTTCTTC.

This clone came up once. The V gene is TRBV18, the J gene TRBJ1-2; D ambiguous. Trimming removed 3 bases from V and 8 bases from J, with 16 bases in between. This CDR3 comprises 14 residues. Per germline, CDR1 KGHSH and CDR2 LQKENI. CDR3 residues: CASSPPDFLGGYTF. In DNA form, the CDR3 reads TGTGCCAGCTCACCTCCGGACTTTCTGGGCGGCTACACCTTC.

As to this clone: The same CDR3 arises from other DNA sequences in this sample as well. This chain joins TRBV19 and TRBJ1-1; D not certain. Germline assignment: CDR1 LNHDA and CDR2 SQIVND (reference sequence). V was shortened by 1 base and J by 1 base, with 4 bases between the two germline ends. This CDR3 is built from 13 residues. CDR3 loop: CASSIGPNTEAFF. The CDR3 coding sequence is TGTGCCAGTAGTATAGGGCCGAACACTGAAGCTTTCTTT.

The chain is built from TRBV5-1 and TRBJ2-1, with D possibly being TRBD1 (7 bases). The CDR3 has 17 residues. V lost 0 bases and J 5 bases, leaving 18 bases between the germline ends. Germline CDR1 reads SGHRS; CDR2 reads YFSETQ. Here the CDR3 DNA reads TGCGCCAGCAGCTTGGAGCGGTGGCAGGGGGGAAACAATGAGCAGTTCTTC. Residues: CASSLERWQGGNNEQFF.

The chain is built from TRBV5-5 and TRBJ2-2, with a possible D match to TRBD2 (5 bases). The length of the CDR3 is 15 residues. Trimming removed 2 bases at V and 2 bases at J, with 10 bases between. CDR1 and CDR2 (germline): SGHKS, YYEKEE (reference sequence). CDR3 sequence (DNA): TGTGCCAGCAGCTTAAGCGACTACAACACCGGGGAGCTGTTTTTT. This codes for CASSLSDYNTGELFF.

J is TRBJ2-3 and V is TRBV4-2, with 9 bases lining up with TRBD2. The ends lost 0 bases at V and 0 bases at J; junction bases unmatched: 4. Looked up from germline, CDR1 is LGHNA and CDR2 is YNFKEQ. The CDR3 is 17 residues long. The DNA for the CDR3 is TGTGCCAGCAGCCAAGAGCCTAGCGGGACTAGCACAGATACGCAGTATTTT. Its translation: CASSQEPSGTSTDTQYF.

The chain has TRBV7-2 and TRBJ1-6, with unresolved D. This CDR3 region has 15 residues. CDR1 and CDR2 from the germline V gene are SGHTA and FQGNSA. V was cut by 3 bases and J by 11 bases, with 17 bases left in between. The CDR3: CASSFAAPDRAPLHF. CDR3 in DNA: TGTGCCAGCAGCTTTGCGGCCCCCGATAGAGCACCCCTCCACTTT.

The chain recombines TRBV30 with TRBJ2-7; a weak D match, TRBD2 (5 bases). V was pared by 3 bases and J by 2 bases, with 5 bases between. The CDR3 is 11 residues long. The germline V gene encodes CDR1 GTSNPN and CDR2 SVGIG (reference sequence). The CDR3 DNA follows: TGTGCCTGGAGCGGGACCTACGAGCAGTACTTC. Encoded protein: CAWSGTYEQYF.

The chain joins TRBV5-1 to TRBJ2-1; 15 bases are shared with TRBD2. This CDR3 contains 18 residues. CDR1 and CDR2 (germline): SGHRS, YFSETQ. V trimming: 3 bases; J trimming: 0 bases; junction bases outside the gene matches: 4. The CDR3 DNA reads TGCGCCAGCAGCTCCGGACTAGCGGGGGGGAGCTCCTACAATGAGCAGTTCTTC. It specifies CASSSGLAGGSSYNEQFF.

This clone has a handful of counts. The V call is TRBV28, the J call TRBJ2-7; 7 bases fit TRBD2. Germline V CDR1 and CDR2: MDHEN, SYDVKM. The junction had 15 bases not matched to a gene; V was cut back by 6 bases and J by 7 bases. The CDR3 sequence is 15 residues long. In DNA form, the CDR3 reads TGTGCCAGCAGCCCTATAGAGTCGGGGGGAAGAGAGCAGTACTTC. This translates into CASSPIESGGREQYF. Filled out from reference TRBV28 and TRBJ2-7, the complete variable domain reads DVKVTQSSRYLVKRTGEKVFLECVQDMDHENMFWYRQDPGLGLRLIYFSYDVKMKEKGDIPEGYSVSREKKERFSLILESASTNQTSMYLCASSPIESGGREQYFGPGTRLTVT.

V usage is TRBV9 and J usage is TRBJ1-4; TRBD1 might be the D (5 bases). V lost 0 bases and J lost 8, with 26 bases in between. The CDR3 runs 19 residues. Germline V gives CDR1 SGDLS, CDR2 YYNGEE. This chain's CDR3 is CASSVGDSVGGGYQEKLFF. The CDR3 nucleotides read TGTGCCAGCAGCGTAGGTGACAGCGTCGGGGGGGGATATCAGGAAAAACTGTTTTTT.

The chain combines TRBV28 with TRBJ1-2; D possibly corresponds to TRBD1 (6 bases). Germline CDR1 is MDHEN and CDR2 is SYDVKM. The V and J ends lost 5 bases and 0 bases respectively, with 7 bases between them. The length of the CDR3 is 13 residues. CDR3 DNA sequence: TGTGCCAGCAGTCGGACAGCTAACTATGGCTACACCTTC. It translates to CASSRTANYGYTF.

This clone was counted only a few times. This chain links TRBV28 with TRBJ2-7; 12 bases line up with TRBD2. V lost 5 bases to trimming and J lost 4 bases; unmatched junction nucleotides: 6. The CDR3 spans 15 residues. Germline assignment: CDR1 MDHEN and CDR2 SYDVKM. This chain's CDR3 is CASSTPGLAGYEQYF. As DNA, the CDR3 is TGTGCCAGCAGTACCCCGGGACTAGCGGGTTACGAGCAGTACTTC.

The CDR3 region has the DNA TGTGCCAGCAGCCGAGCAGGGGCTGGTCAGCCCCAGCATTTT. It encodes CASSRAGAGQPQHF. The chain recombines TRBV5-5 with TRBJ1-5; D perhaps matches TRBD1 (6 bases). Germline V gene sequence: CDR1 SGHKS, CDR2 YYEKEE (reference sequence). The CDR3 length is 14 residues. Deletions cut 4 bases from V and 6 bases from J, with 14 bases between. Using reference TRBV5-5 and TRBJ1-5 for the parts outside the CDR3, the full variable domain is DAGVTQSPTHLIKTRGQQVTLRCSPISGHKSVSWYQQVLGQGPQFIFQYYEKEERGRGNFPDRFSARQFPNYSSELNVNALLLGDSALYLCASSRAGAGQPQHFGDGTRLSIL.

This clone has only one observation. The J gene is TRBJ2-2, the V gene TRBV6-5; a weak D match, TRBD2 (6 bases). The CDR3 is made up of 13 amino acids. Trimming removed 8 bases from V and 7 bases from J, with 14 bases in between. Germline lookup yields CDR1 MNHEY and CDR2 SVGAGI. In DNA, the CDR3 is TGTGCCAGCGCCTACTCGGGGGTCGGGGAGCTGTTTTTT. Translating it yields CASAYSGVGELFF.

This sequence joins TRBV7-3 and TRBJ2-2; D remains ambiguous. V was cut by 4 bases and J by 5 bases, with 8 bases left in between. CDR1 is SGHTA, CDR2 FQGTGA, per germline. This CDR3 is built from 13 residues. CDR3 in amino acids: CASSSSLTGELFF. The DNA of the CDR3 is TGTGCCAGCAGCTCATCACTTACCGGGGAGCTGTTTTTT.

The chain couples TRBV4-3 to TRBJ1-5; 9 bases fit TRBD1. CDR1 is LGHNA and CDR2 is YSLEER in the germline V gene. The CDR3 has 14 residues. V shed 3 bases and J 6 bases; nucleotides not matched to a gene: 3. In DNA, the CDR3 is TGCGCCAGCAGCCAGGACAGGGGAATTCAGCCCCAGCATTTT. As protein: CASSQDRGIQPQHF.

This clone was seen a few times. This chain joins TRBV29-1 and TRBJ2-3; 10 positions match TRBD1. Germline loops: CDR1 SQVTM, CDR2 ANQGSEA. The CDR3 loop spans 15 amino acids. Trimming at V came to 1 base and at J to 10 bases, leaving 11 bases not matched to a gene. The CDR3 loop reads CSVEGGTGAPLAQYF. The CDR3 coding sequence is TGCAGCGTTGAAGGGGGGACAGGGGCCCCCTTGGCGCAGTATTTT.

The chain uses TRBV7-2 and TRBJ2-7, with 7 positions matching TRBD1. CDR1 SGHTA and CDR2 FQGNSA come from the germline V gene. After removal of 4 bases from V and 2 bases from J, the junction contained 11 bases not matched to a gene. There are 16 residues in the CDR3. The CDR3 loop is CASSYAAVGTAYEQYF. For the CDR3, the DNA is TGTGCCAGCAGCTACGCAGCTGTAGGGACAGCCTACGAGCAGTACTTC.

This chain joins TRBV12-5 and TRBJ2-3; D ambiguous. Trimming left V 1 base short and J 3 bases short, with 8 bases between. This CDR3 is 14 amino acids long. Germline V gene sequence: CDR1 LGHNT, CDR2 FRNRAP. Here the CDR3 DNA reads TGTGCTAGTGGTTTGGGGGCTATTACAGATACGCAGTATTTT. It specifies CASGLGAITDTQYF.

The table lists this clone with a few counts. Other DNA sequences of this sample code for an identical CDR3. V gene TRBV7-2 combines with J gene TRBJ2-7, with 9 bases aligning to TRBD2. The germline CDR1 and CDR2 sequences are SGHTA and FQGNSA. The CDR3 is 14 residues long. V was pared by 8 bases and J by 4 bases, with 9 bases of the junction left unmatched. The CDR3 DNA reads TGTGCCAGCTCCACGAGCGGGGGGCGATACGAGCAGTACTTC. Amino acids: CASSTSGGRYEQYF.

The chain has TRBV30 and TRBJ2-5; TRBD1 aligns across 7 bases. V gave up 5 bases and J gave up 3 bases; unmatched junction bases: 6. The CDR3 covers 13 residues. Per germline, CDR1 GTSNPN and CDR2 SVGIG (reference sequence). In DNA form, the CDR3 reads TGTGCCTGGGCCGGGACAGCAAAAGAGACCCAGTACTTC. Encoded protein: CAWAGTAKETQYF.